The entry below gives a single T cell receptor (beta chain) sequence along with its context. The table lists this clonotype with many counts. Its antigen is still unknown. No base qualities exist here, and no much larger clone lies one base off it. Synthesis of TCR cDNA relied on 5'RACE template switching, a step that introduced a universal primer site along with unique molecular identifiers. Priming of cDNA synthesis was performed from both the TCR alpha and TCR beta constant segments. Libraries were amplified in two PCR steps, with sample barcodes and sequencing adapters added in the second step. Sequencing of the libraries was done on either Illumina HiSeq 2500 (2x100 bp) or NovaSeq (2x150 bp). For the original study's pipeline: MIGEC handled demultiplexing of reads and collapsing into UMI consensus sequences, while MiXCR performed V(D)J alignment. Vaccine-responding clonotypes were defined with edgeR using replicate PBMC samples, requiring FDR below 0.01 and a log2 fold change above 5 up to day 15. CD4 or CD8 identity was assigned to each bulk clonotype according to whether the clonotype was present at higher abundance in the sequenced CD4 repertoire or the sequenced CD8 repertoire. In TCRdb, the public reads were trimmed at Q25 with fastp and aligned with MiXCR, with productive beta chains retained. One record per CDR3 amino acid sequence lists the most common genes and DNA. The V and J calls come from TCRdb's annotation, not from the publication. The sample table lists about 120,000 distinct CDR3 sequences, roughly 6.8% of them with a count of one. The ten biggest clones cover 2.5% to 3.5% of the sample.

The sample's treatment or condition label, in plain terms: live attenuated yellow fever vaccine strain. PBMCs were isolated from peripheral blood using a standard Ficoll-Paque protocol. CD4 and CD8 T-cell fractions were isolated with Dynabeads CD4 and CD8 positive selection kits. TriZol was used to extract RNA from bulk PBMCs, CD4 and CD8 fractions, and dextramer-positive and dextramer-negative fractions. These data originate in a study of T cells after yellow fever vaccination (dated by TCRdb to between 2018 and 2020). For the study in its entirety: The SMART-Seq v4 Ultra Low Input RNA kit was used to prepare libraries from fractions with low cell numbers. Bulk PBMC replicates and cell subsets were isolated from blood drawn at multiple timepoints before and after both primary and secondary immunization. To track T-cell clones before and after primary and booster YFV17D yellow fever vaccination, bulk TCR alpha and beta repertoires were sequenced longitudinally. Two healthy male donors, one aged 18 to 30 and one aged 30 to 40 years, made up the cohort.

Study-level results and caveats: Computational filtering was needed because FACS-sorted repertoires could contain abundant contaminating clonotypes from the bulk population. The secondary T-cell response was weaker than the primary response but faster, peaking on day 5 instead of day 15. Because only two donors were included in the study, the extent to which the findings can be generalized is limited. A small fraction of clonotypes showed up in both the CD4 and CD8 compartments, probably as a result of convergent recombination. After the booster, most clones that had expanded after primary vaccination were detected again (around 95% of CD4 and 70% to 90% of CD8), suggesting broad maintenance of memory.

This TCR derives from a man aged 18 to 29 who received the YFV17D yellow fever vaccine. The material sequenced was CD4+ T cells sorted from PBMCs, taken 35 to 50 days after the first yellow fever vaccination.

The DNA reads as follows: TGTGCCAGCAGCGCCGGGCGGCGCCTGGGCTACACCTTC. Translated, it reads CASSAGRRLGYTF. This chain joins TRBV9 to TRBJ1-2, with no confident D gene call. Its CDR3 holds 13 amino acids, cysteine through phenylalanine. Of the read, only the CDR3 DNA is kept; its 39 bases are in frame from base 1. V is pared back by 3 bases and J by 8 bases, with 14 bases lying between the germline termini. Looking up the germline V gene yields CDR1 SGDLS and CDR2 YYNGEE.